This TCR beta chain was obtained from a study of blood T cells in healthy people across ages. In the study overall: Through template switching, about one barcoded beta molecule was captured per two T cells, as measured in model experiments. General study results and limits: Among T cells, TCR beta diversity per million cells dropped roughly linearly as age rose.

The CDR3 consists of 12 residues. A second PCR of 7 to 11 cycles used a sample-barcoded 5' primer and a J-beta primer mix. TCRdb re-called the 5' RACE reads through MiXCR, storing one row per CDR3 protein. The table includes hundreds of thousands of distinct CDR3 sequences, around 62% detected once. A word on this clonotype: Its antigen is as yet unknown.

About 9.6 milliliters of peripheral blood were drawn from each donor into EDTA-treated tubes. The sequenced material came from blood. The chain couples TRBV12-3 or TRBV12-4 to TRBJ2-5; D call uncertain. The DNA end is a closer match to TRBJ2-7, so the J assignment may be wrong. The sequence derives from a man aged 25 to 40 in good health. In nucleotides, the CDR3 is TGTGCCAGCAGTCCCCATAGGTTCGAGCAGTACTTC. The encoded protein is CASSPHRFEQYF.